This passage covers 23 T cell receptor beta chains from one sample sequenced in a study of human T cells and chemical hapten exposure. Time point specified: pre-sensitization, week 0. Documented treatment: therapeutic diphenylcyclopropenone sensitization with weekly scalp DPC. TCRdb reanalysed the RACE reads using MiXCR and keeps one entry per CDR3 protein. The data show around 260,000 distinct CDR3 sequences, with about 8.1% seen just once and under 2.5% held by the top ten. The starting material was whole blood, obtained in connection with sensitization to the hapten diphenylcyclopropenone (DPC). The receptors originated from a woman aged 35 to 49 with alopecia areata. Some clones in this sample may be carry-over from other donors' samples.

This clonotype was found many times. The chain employs TRBV10-3 and TRBJ2-2; D remains unclear. Trimming left V 0 bases short and J 4 bases short, with 9 bases between. CDR1 ENHRY and CDR2 SYGVKD come from the germline V gene. The CDR3 has 15 residues. CDR3 protein: CAISESTGITGELFF. The CDR3 bases are TGTGCCATCAGTGAGTCGACTGGGATCACCGGGGAGCTGTTTTTT.

The chain has TRBV29-1 and TRBJ2-3, with 7 nucleotides matching TRBD2. The CDR3 runs to 12 residues. The V segment lost 7 bases and the J segment 4 bases; nucleotides outside the gene matches: 5. Germline CDR1 reads SQVTM; CDR2 reads ANQGSEA. The DNA for the CDR3 is TGCAGCGGCTTAGCGGGCCCAGATACGCAGTATTTT. This sequence encodes CSGLAGPDTQYF.

V and J are TRBV2 and TRBJ2-3, with 9 bases fitting TRBD1. Unmatched junction bases numbered 12, after V lost 5 bases and J lost 3 bases. From germline, CDR1 is SNHLY and CDR2 FYNNEI. The CDR3 loop spans 17 amino acids. The CDR3 reads CASSFALRDRETDTQYF. The CDR3, as DNA: TGTGCCAGCAGTTTTGCCCTCCGGGACAGGGAAACAGATACGCAGTATTTT.

This clonotype was picked up many times. The chain combines TRBV6-5 with TRBJ2-1; D perhaps matches TRBD1 (5 bases). Trimming stripped 6 bases from V and 0 bases from J, with 12 bases between. The CDR3 sequence is 15 residues long. Germline V gene lookup returns CDR1 MNHEY and CDR2 SVGAGI. CDR3 region: CASRARAYSYNEQFF. In nucleotides, the CDR3 is TGTGCCAGCAGGGCCAGGGCTTACTCCTACAATGAGCAGTTCTTC.

The chain employs TRBV12-3 or TRBV12-4 and TRBJ1-1; D not certain. The V and J ends lost 3 bases and 10 bases respectively, with 12 bases between them. This CDR3 spans 12 amino acids. CDR3 sequence reads: CASSFIGLTAFF. For the CDR3, the DNA is TGTGCCAGCAGTTTTATAGGGCTCACAGCTTTCTTT.

This rearrangement joins TRBV15 to TRBJ2-1, with 9 nucleotides matching TRBD1. V lost 1 base and J lost 3; bases outside the gene matches: 1. Germline CDR1 and CDR2: LNHNV and YYDKDF (reference sequence). This CDR3 comprises 15 residues. In DNA form, the CDR3 reads TGTGCCACCAGCAGAGGGACAGGGGACTACAATGAGCAGTTCTTC. Translating gives CATSRGTGDYNEQFF.

There are a few counts of this clonotype. The chain has TRBV7-6 and TRBJ2-7; D perhaps matches TRBD2 (5 bases). The CDR3 spans 14 residues. Germline CDR1 and CDR2: SGHVS and FNYEAQ. Trimming left V 5 bases short and J 7 bases short, with 18 bases between. The CDR3 nucleotides are TGTGCCAGCAGCCGAGCCCCCCGGCGAGGGGAGCAGTACTTC. It specifies CASSRAPRRGEQYF. Full variable domain (rest looked up from reference TRBV7-6 and TRBJ2-7): GAGVSQSPRYKVTKRGQDVALRCDPISGHVSLYWYRQALGQGPEFLTYFNYEAQQDKSGLPNDRFSAERPEGSISTLTIQRTEQRDSAMYRCASSRAPRRGEQYFGPGTRLTVT.

The CDR3 sequence: CASSRDSDNEQFF. The CDR3 DNA reads TGTGCCAGCTCACGGGACAGCGACAATGAGCAGTTCTTC. The chain recombines TRBV18 with TRBJ2-1, with TRBD1 matching 7 bases. V lost 4 bases to trimming and J lost 5 bases; unmatched junction nucleotides: 2. There are 13 residues in the CDR3. Germline loops: CDR1 KGHSH, CDR2 LQKENI.

The chain joins TRBV20-1 to TRBJ2-7; D is possibly TRBD1 or TRBD2 (6 bases each). V was trimmed by 6 bases and J by 4 bases, leaving 19 bases between them. Germline CDR1 DFQATT, CDR2 SNEGSKA (reference sequence). The CDR3 runs to 14 residues. Written as DNA, the CDR3 is TGCAGTGCGGAGGGCCCTGGGGGGCTGTACGAGCAGTACTTC. Translated: CSAEGPGGLYEQYF.

The chain recombines TRBV5-5 with TRBJ2-1; no definite D call. The CDR3 sequence is 17 residues long. Trimming pared 3 bases from V and 2 bases from J, leaving 18 bases between. Germline V gene data show CDR1 as SGHKS and CDR2 as YYEKEE (reference sequence). This chain's CDR3 is CASSSHAIATTYNEQFF. The DNA for the CDR3 is TGTGCCAGCAGCTCACATGCTATTGCGACCACCTACAATGAGCAGTTCTTC. The variable domain in full, with the rest retrieved from reference TRBV5-5 and TRBJ2-1, is DAGVTQSPTHLIKTRGQQVTLRCSPISGHKSVSWYQQVLGQGPQFIFQYYEKEERGRGNFPDRFSARQFPNYSSELNVNALLLGDSALYLCASSSHAIATTYNEQFFGPGTRLTVL.

The V call is TRBV5-1, the J call TRBJ2-3; no definite D call. CDR1 is SGHRS and CDR2 is YFSETQ in the germline V gene. This CDR3 comprises 15 residues. The ends were cut back, 0 bases at V and 2 bases at J, with 10 bases in the middle. CDR3 amino acids: CASSLGRVLTDTQYF. CDR3 sequence (DNA): TGCGCCAGCAGCTTGGGACGGGTTCTCACAGATACGCAGTATTTT.

CDR3 sequence reads: CATSDIHSSYNEQFF. The CDR3 DNA reads TGTGCCACCAGTGATATTCACAGCTCCTACAATGAGCAGTTCTTC. The chain joins TRBV24-1 to TRBJ2-1; D unclear. V was shortened by 3 bases and J by 0 bases, with 8 bases between the two germline ends. Germline CDR1 and CDR2: KGHDR and SFDVKD. The CDR3 extends over 15 amino acids.

This clonotype was counted ten times or more. The genes are TRBV28 and TRBJ2-3, with TRBD2 identical over 12 bases. The trim removed 2 bases at V and 3 bases at J, leaving 0 bases unmatched. This CDR3 is 15 amino acids long. Looked up from germline, CDR1 is MDHEN and CDR2 is SYDVKM. In DNA form, the CDR3 reads TGTGCCAGCAGTTTACTAGCGGGAGGGACAGATACGCAGTATTTT. Amino acid sequence: CASSLLAGGTDTQYF.

In this sample, this clonotype turned up many times. J is TRBJ2-1 and V is TRBV6-5; D not resolved. The CDR3 consists of 12 residues. Germline values: CDR1 MNHEY, CDR2 SVGAGI. With 3 bases removed from V and 8 bases from J, the gap between germline ends came to 8 bases. The CDR3 loop reads CASSYGPHEQFF. CDR3 DNA: TGTGCCAGCAGTTATGGCCCTCATGAGCAGTTCTTC.

The chain joins TRBV2 to TRBJ2-1; D ambiguous. Trimming shortened V by 3 bases and J by 8 bases, and 8 bases separated the two germline ends. This CDR3 comprises 12 residues. In germline, CDR1 is SNHLY, CDR2 FYNNEI. The CDR3 here is CASSDRRDEQFF. The CDR3 nucleotides are TGTGCCAGCAGTGACAGGCGTGATGAGCAGTTCTTC.

This clonotype was seen more than once but under ten times. CDR3 residues: CASSVGTGISPLHF. As DNA, the CDR3 is TGTGCCAGCAGCGTAGGGACAGGGATTTCACCCCTCCACTTT. The gene calls are TRBV9 and TRBJ1-6; 8 bases are shared with TRBD1. Trimming removed 0 bases from V and 9 bases from J; junction bases left unmatched: 2. CDR1 and CDR2 from the germline V gene are SGDLS and YYNGEE. The CDR3 covers 14 residues. Looking up the rest from reference TRBV9 and TRBJ1-6 gives the full variable domain: DSGVTQTPKHLITATGQRVTLRCSPRSGDLSVYWYQQSLDQGLQFLIQYYNGEERAKGNILERFSAQQFPDLHSELNLSSLELGDSALYFCASSVGTGISPLHFGNGTRLTVT.

This clonotype appeared a few times. The chain links TRBV6-2 or TRBV6-3 to TRBJ2-3, with D perhaps TRBD1 or TRBD2 (6 bases each). Germline assignment: CDR1 MNHEY and CDR2 SVGEGT. The CDR3 is 13 amino acids. V dropped 7 bases and J dropped 4 bases, with 12 bases sitting between them. In DNA form, the CDR3 reads TGTGCCAGCACCGAGGGGGGAGCAGATACGCAGTATTTT. Residues: CASTEGGADTQYF.

The chain joins TRBV6-5 to TRBJ2-2; D is uncertain. Trimming stripped 0 bases from V and 4 bases from J, with 9 bases between. The germline gives CDR1 MNHEY, CDR2 SVGAGI. The CDR3 extends over 15 amino acids. The CDR3 loop reads CASSYSPRITGELFF. As DNA, the CDR3 is TGTGCCAGCAGTTACTCCCCACGTATCACCGGGGAGCTGTTTTTT.

This clonotype was counted a few times. The chain recombines TRBV7-2 with TRBJ2-7; 8 bases fit TRBD2. CDR1 and CDR2 from the germline V gene are SGHTA and FQGNSA. The CDR3 covers 15 residues. J gave up 7 bases and V 4 bases, and 12 bases lay outside the gene matches. CDR3 sequence reads: CASSSPTSGNGEQYF. The CDR3 coding sequence is TGTGCCAGCAGCTCCCCTACTAGCGGCAATGGGGAGCAGTACTTC.

This clonotype showed up just once. Being one base from a much bigger clone, this may be a read error. The CDR3 end shows no conserved phenylalanine or tryptophan, and so a read error is likely. The rearrangement joins TRBV18 to TRBJ2-5; possibly TRBD1 or TRBD2 for D (5 bases each). This CDR3 is 15 amino acids long. Germline values: CDR1 KGHSH, CDR2 LQKENI. Trimming stripped 3 bases from V and 1 base from J, with 12 bases between. The DNA of the CDR3 is TGTGCCAGCTCACCCCTGAGGGGCGCCCAAGAGACCCAGTACTCC. Its protein is CASSPLRGAQETQYS.

This clonotype occurred a few times. The gene calls are TRBV7-2 and TRBJ1-4; a possible D gene is TRBD1 (6 bases). Trimming took off 5 bases at V and 5 bases at J, with 15 bases between the two ends. CDR1 and CDR2 from the germline V gene are SGHTA and FQGNSA. This CDR3 is built from 15 residues. CDR3 loop: CASSTQGGVNEKLFF. CDR3 in DNA: TGTGCCAGCAGCACACAGGGAGGGGTAAATGAAAAACTGTTTTTT.

This clonotype has a handful of counts. This sequence joins TRBV2 and TRBJ2-1; D is ambiguous. V shed 5 bases and J shed 10 bases, with 18 bases lying between them. Germline V gene lookup returns CDR1 SNHLY and CDR2 FYNNEI. CDR3 length: 14 residues. The CDR3 nucleotides read TGTGCCAGCAGTTCAAACCGCCCCGGGCGGGAGCAGTTCTTC. Protein product: CASSSNRPGREQFF.

Only a few counts were recorded for this clonotype. The CDR3, as DNA: TGCAGCGTTGCGTTGCGGGAGGGCTCCTACGAGCAGTACTTC. Translating gives CSVALREGSYEQYF. The chain uses TRBV29-1 and TRBJ2-7; 9 nucleotides match TRBD2. This CDR3 has 14 amino acids. The V segment lost 4 bases and the J segment 0 bases; nucleotides outside the gene matches: 4. Germline CDR1 and CDR2: SQVTM and ANQGSEA.